Listed here are 7 T cell receptor beta chains from one sample, sequenced in a study of identical twins. TCRdb processed the 5' RACE reads anew with MiXCR; each CDR3 protein has one entry. The table records hundreds of thousands of distinct CDR3 sequences, approximately 6.1% of them present only once. The specimen was naive T cells sorted from blood. The origin of the receptors is a man aged 18 to 30 in good health.

The V and J genes are TRBV24-1 and TRBJ2-3; TRBD2 matches 10 bases. Germline-derived CDR1 and CDR2 are KGHDR and SFDVKD. This CDR3 has 16 amino acids. V was pared by 1 base and J by 5 bases, with 5 bases of the junction left unmatched. The CDR3 DNA follows: TGTGCCACCAGTGATTTAACTAGCGGGATGAAAGATACGCAGTATTTT. This translates into CATSDLTSGMKDTQYF.

This clonotype was counted many times. The chain links TRBV29-1 to TRBJ2-5; TRBD2 matches 15 bases. This CDR3 has 15 residues. V trimming: 7 bases; J trimming: 4 bases; junction bases outside the gene matches: 7. Germline CDR1 SQVTM, CDR2 ANQGSEA. The CDR3 coding sequence is TGCAGCGGCCGGACTAGCGGGAGGGCCCCAGAGACCCAGTACTTC. Its translation is CSGRTSGRAPETQYF.

This clonotype was seen a handful of times. The rearrangement uses TRBV2 and TRBJ2-7; no clear D gene. Trimming removed 0 bases from V and 6 bases from J, with 18 bases in between. CDR3 length: 16 residues. Germline lookup yields CDR1 SNHLY and CDR2 FYNNEI. The chain's CDR3 is CASSEAATQLGREQYF. Written as DNA, the CDR3 is TGTGCCAGCAGTGAAGCGGCAACACAACTTGGCCGCGAGCAGTACTTC.

This clonotype appeared many times. The gene calls are TRBV12-3 or TRBV12-4 and TRBJ2-7; D is ambiguous. Trimming took off 6 bases at V and 4 bases at J, with 10 bases between the two ends. The CDR3 is 12 amino acids. The CDR3 here is CASRTDGYEQYV. The CDR3 nucleotides read TGTGCCAGCAGGACGGACGGTTACGAGCAGTACGTC.

The rearrangement joins TRBV5-1 to TRBJ2-2, with unresolved D. V dropped 1 base and J dropped 6 bases, with 10 bases sitting between them. The CDR3 sequence is 14 residues long. Germline CDR1 is SGHRS and CDR2 is YFSETQ. The chain's CDR3 is CASSLKSGPGELFF. The CDR3 DNA reads TGCGCCAGCAGCTTGAAGTCCGGGCCCGGGGAGCTGTTTTTT.

The sample holds many counts of this clonotype. V gene TRBV7-9 combines with J gene TRBJ2-7, with a tentative D call TRBD2 (5 bases). From germline, CDR1 is SEHNR and CDR2 FQNEAQ (reference sequence). The CDR3 is made up of 12 amino acids. V lost 5 bases, J lost 6 bases, and 11 bases lay in between. The DNA of the CDR3 is TGTGCCAGCAGCCTTTCGGCGGGCGAGCAGTACTTC. It translates to CASSLSAGEQYF. Using reference TRBV7-9 and TRBJ2-7 for the parts outside the CDR3, the full variable domain is DTGVSQNPRHKITKRGQNVTFRCDPISEHNRLYWYRQTLGQGPEFLTYFQNEAQLEKSRLLSDRFSAERPKGSFSTLEIQRTEQGDSAMYLCASSLSAGEQYFGPGTRLTVT.

This clonotype was detected many times. This chain connects TRBV5-1 to TRBJ2-1; 11 bases align to TRBD2. The CDR3 totals 17 residues. Unmatched junction bases numbered 6, after V lost 0 bases and J lost 4 bases. Germline V lookup: CDR1 SGHRS, CDR2 YFSETQ. As DNA, the CDR3 is TGCGCCAGCAGCTTGGTTTCGGGGACTAGCGGATACAATGAGCAGTTCTTC. As protein: CASSLVSGTSGYNEQFF.